The T cell receptor beta chain under discussion was sequenced for a study of blood T cells in healthy people across ages (dated by TCRdb to the mid-2010s). Background for the entire study: In model experiments, template switching captured about one uniquely barcoded TCR beta cDNA molecule for every two T cells. Age-related changes in TCR beta repertoire diversity were measured in the study by deep sequencing normalized with unique cDNA molecular identifiers. The donors were divided into four age groups: young (average roughly 17 years), middle-aged (roughly 42), aged (about 61) and long-lived (approximately 74). To avoid experimental bias, donors of different ages were spread randomly across the sequencing lanes. The study analyzed two additional independent replicas of 1 million unique cDNA reads from the same blood draw for two donors, one aged 18 to 29 and one aged 80 or older. Paper-wide results and their limitations: Estimates of total diversity based on one million sequenced T cells were considered lower bounds and underestimates. Bulk unsorted PBMC profiling prevented conclusive comparison of naive and antigen-experienced compartments. As age increased, observed TCR beta diversity per million T cells dropped in a roughly linear way, and a significant reduction was already evident by age roughly 40. The percentage of naive T cells measured by flow cytometry correlated strongly with observed TCR beta diversity. Compared with the aged group, the long-lived group had more naive CD4+ T cells, fewer expanded clones and increased TCR diversity, a pattern suggesting age selection. Because the CMV infection status of the donors was unknown, age-related changes in expanded clonotypes may potentially have been confounded.

The library was built by means of 5' RACE. The data were produced on an Illumina HiSeq 2500. A second roughly 6 to 12 cycle PCR used a sample-barcoded 5' primer and a J-beta primer mix. A template-switch 5' adaptor carrying 12 random nucleotides introduced a unique molecular identifier onto each TCR beta cDNA molecule. Each sample yielded at least 3 million CDR3-containing paired-end reads. First-strand cDNA synthesis was performed from all RNA using the Mint cDNA synthesis kit, with priming by a TRBC-specific oligonucleotide. Following uracil-DNA glycosylase treatment, a first 18-cycle PCR with universal primers M1SS and BC2_uni_R was performed on all cDNA. On the authors' methods: Normalization of each sample was performed by random selection of 1 million high-quality reads, each carrying a distinct molecular identifier. Reads with shared molecular identifiers were discarded instead of being binned into consensus sequences. CDR3 identification, clonotype clustering and error correction used MiTCR with a Q25 quality threshold and the strictest error-elimination algorithm. A nonparametric unseen species model using Euler transformation provided a lower-bound estimate of total TCR beta diversity. The public reads were reanalyzed by TCRdb: fastp trimming at Q25, MiXCR alignment, in-frame beta chains only. Rows with one shared CDR3 protein collapse into an entry with the most common genes and DNA. TCRdb, not the authors, supplied the V and J calls. The sample table contains 550,000 to 800,000 distinct CDR3 sequences; only one count was recorded for 21% of them. The ten largest account for approximately 3.7% of the sample.

The CDR3 has 12 amino acids, counting the end cysteine and phenylalanine. The CDR3 DNA has 36 bases and is translated from base 1. Between the V and J ends, shortened by 2 bases and 6 bases respectively, the junction contains 7 bases. As encoded in the germline V gene, CDR1 is SGHTA while CDR2 is FQGNSA. Donors were under 40 systemically healthy Caucasian individuals from Russia aged roughly 6 to 95 years. Each donor gave ten milliliters of peripheral blood, collected into EDTA-treated Vacutainer tubes. PBMCs were isolated by Ficoll-Paque density-gradient centrifugation, with at least 6 million obtained per sample. Trizol reagent was used to extract total RNA from PBMCs, with at least 6 micrograms per sample. Naive CD45RAhigh/CD27high T cell percentages were measured by flow cytometry on a PBMC aliquot from every donor. Details on this clonotype: What antigen it recognizes has not been identified. No much larger clonotype is one base removed from it; base qualities were not supplied.

This sequence uses TRBV7-2 and TRBJ1-2, with the D gene not clear enough to name. This receptor was identified in a man in his 70s in good health. Sequenced material: blood. In nucleotide form, the sequence is TGTGCCAGCAGCTTAAAGAATCATGGCTACACCTTC. It is translated as CASSLKNHGYTF.